This T cell receptor (beta chain) was sequenced for a study of OX40 agonist ivuxolimab in advanced cancers. Study-wide context: Three patients had partial responses: one hepatocellular carcinoma, two cutaneous melanoma.

Repertoires were generated with immunoSEQ multiplex PCR, while TCRdb's copy carries only in-frame clones and drops some. Here the sample spans tens of thousands of clones, about 90% being singletons. Study-wide findings and caveats: Low normalized clonal expansion also occurred in some nonresponding patients.

This clone appeared a single time. Antigen unknown. The clonotype originates from an adult with an advanced solid tumor such as melanoma, head and neck, liver or kidney cancer. The specimen was CD4+ or CD8+ T cells sorted from blood, collected in a trial of the OX40 agonist ivuxolimab.

The CDR3 coding sequence is TGTGCCAGCTCACTTAGCACAGGGTCCCAAGAGACCCAGTACTTC. It encodes CASSLSTGSQETQYF. V and J are TRBV18 and TRBJ2-5, with a tentative D call TRBD1 (6 bases). The CDR3 is 15 residues long. Germline assignment: CDR1 KGHSH and CDR2 LQKENI. With 4 bases removed from V and 1 base from J, the gap between germline ends came to 13 bases.